The entry below gives a single T cell receptor (beta chain) sequence along with its context. What it binds is not known. This record comes from a study of T cells after yellow fever vaccination. V trimming: 0 bases; J trimming: 8 bases; junction bases outside the gene matches: 6. Germline V CDR1 and CDR2: SGDLS, YYNGEE. This CDR3 spans 14 amino acids. The study's findings and limits: Just a small share of clonotypes turned up in the CD4 compartment as well as the CD8 compartment. Reappearance after the booster was seen for most primary-vaccination clones, at roughly 96% CD4 and roughly 90% CD8. A weaker but faster secondary response was observed, peaking on day 5 versus 15.

A universal primer site and UMIs were added as TCR cDNA was made by 5'RACE template switching. A single record per CDR3 protein comes from TCRdb applying MiXCR to the 5' RACE reads. The repertoire holds a few hundred thousand distinct CDR3 sequences, about 9.5% seen once, with about a sixth in the top ten. This chain uses TRBV9 with TRBJ1-2; TRBD1 agrees at 8 bases. The sample in question was PBMCs, obtained on the day of the first yellow fever vaccination. The source of this sequence is a man aged 18-30 years who received the YFV17D yellow fever vaccine. In DNA form, the CDR3 reads TGTGCCAGCAGCGTAGCCCAGGGGGCGAAGGGCTACACCTTC. Amino acid sequence: CASSVAQGAKGYTF.